The 3 T cell receptor beta chains in this list originate from one sample, sequenced in a study of OX40 agonist ivuxolimab in advanced cancers. The library came from the immunoSEQ multiplex PCR assay. This is the immuneACCESS table as TCRdb keeps it, with only in-frame sequences that have V and J called. A part of the clones is gone; compared with another copy, unresolved V genes explain less than half, and the rest is unexplained. The table for this sample lists 100,000 or so clones; 92% of them were counted only once. In total, the top ten clones hold 3% to 4% of the sample. Specimen: CD4+ or CD8+ T cells sorted from blood, collected in a trial of the OX40 agonist ivuxolimab. All receptors derive from an adult with an advanced solid tumor such as melanoma, head and neck, liver or kidney cancer.

On this clone: The junction departs from the called germline gene at one end, perhaps through a read error. This chain joins TRBV20-1 and TRBJ1-2, with a possible D match to TRBD1 (5 bases). The CDR3 totals 10 residues. CDR1 DFQATT and CDR2 SNEGSKA come from the germline V gene (reference sequence). CDR3 region: CQGSDYGYTF. Here the CDR3 DNA reads TGTCAGGGATCTGACTATGGCTACACCTTC.

The chain employs TRBV27 and TRBJ2-7, with 9 bases matching TRBD1. CDR1 is MNHEY and CDR2 is SMNVEV in the germline V gene (reference sequence). The CDR3 loop spans 13 amino acids. Trimming at V came to 4 bases and at J to 9 bases, leaving 7 bases not matched to a gene. The CDR3 spells CASSSGTGRGQYF. As DNA, the CDR3 is TGTGCCAGCAGTTCTGGGACAGGGAGAGGGCAGTACTTC.

The J gene is TRBJ1-5, the V gene TRBV28, with D perhaps matching TRBD1 (5 bases). The V gene lost 3 bases and the J gene lost 5 bases, with 26 bases spanning the gap. This CDR3 is built from 19 residues. Germline values: CDR1 MDHEN, CDR2 SYDVKM. DNA of the CDR3: TGTGCCAGCAGTTTTCCCCCCCCGAGATTGGGGGATTTTTATCAGCCCCAGCATTTT. Translation gives CASSFPPPRLGDFYQPQHF.